Presented here are 30 T cell receptor beta chains from one specimen sequenced in a study of Ad26.COV2.S vaccination and SARS-CoV-2 variants. Treatment denoted: some 19 received Ad26.COV2.S at low or high dose, single or two shots; several received placebo; per-sample allocation not given. Samples analyzed were those drawn on day 63 after the first vaccine or placebo injection. Data came from immunoSEQ multiplex PCR; TCRdb stores just in-frame clones and leaves some out. The sample includes about 350,000 clones, around 89% seen only once; the top ten take around 5.3%. The sample was peripheral blood, taken in a trial of Ad26.COV2.S vaccine versus placebo. The receptor set was obtained from a person aged 18-65 years who received the Ad26.COV2.S COVID-19 vaccine or a placebo.

This chain connects TRBV19 to TRBJ1-5; D is ambiguous. The germline gives CDR1 LNHDA, CDR2 SQIVND (reference sequence). Deletions cut 7 bases from V and 1 base from J, with 14 bases between. This CDR3 contains 15 residues. CDR3 in DNA: TGTGCCAGTAACACGAGGACGGACAGCAATCAGCCCCAGCATTTT. Amino acid sequence: CASNTRTDSNQPQHF. Together with reference TRBV19 and TRBJ1-5, the CDR3 gives the full variable domain: DGGITQSPKYLFRKEGQNVTLSCEQNLNHDAMYWYRQDPGQGLRLIYYSQIVNDFQKGDIAEGYSVSREKKESFPLTVTSAQKNPTAFYLCASNTRTDSNQPQHFGDGTRLSIL.

The chain employs TRBV19 and TRBJ1-5, with a possible D match to TRBD1 (5 bases). This CDR3 has 15 amino acids. CDR1 is LNHDA and CDR2 is SQIVND in the germline V gene (reference sequence). The V gene lost 4 bases and the J gene lost 4 bases, with 14 bases spanning the gap. This chain's CDR3 is CASSRTDRANQPQHF. The CDR3 DNA follows: TGTGCCAGTAGTAGAACAGACAGAGCAAATCAGCCCCAGCATTTT.

This chain's CDR3 is CASSSGQGGETQYF. For the CDR3, the DNA is TGTGCCAGCAGCTCTGGACAGGGTGGCGAGACCCAGTACTTC. V usage is TRBV7-6 and J usage is TRBJ2-5, with 8 bases lining up with TRBD1. From germline, CDR1 is SGHVS and CDR2 FNYEAQ. The ends lost 4 bases at V and 5 bases at J; junction bases unmatched: 6. The CDR3 has 14 residues.

The rearrangement joins TRBV7-9 to TRBJ1-1; the D is unclear. Germline V gene lookup returns CDR1 SEHNR and CDR2 FQNEAQ (reference sequence). With 5 bases removed from V and 0 bases from J, the gap between germline ends came to 10 bases. This CDR3 comprises 14 residues. CDR3 sequence (DNA): TGTGCCAGCAGCCGACCCGATGTGAACACTGAAGCTTTCTTT. The encoded protein is CASSRPDVNTEAFF.

The V and J genes are TRBV10-3 and TRBJ1-3; 9 bases are a match to TRBD1. Unmatched junction bases numbered 1, after V lost 0 bases and J lost 1 base. Germline V gene sequence: CDR1 ENHRY, CDR2 SYGVKD. The CDR3 extends over 16 amino acids. CDR3 DNA: TGTGCCATCAGTGAGTCTGGGACAGGGTCTGGAAACACCATATATTTT. Amino acids: CAISESGTGSGNTIYF.

The V and J genes are TRBV29-1 and TRBJ1-1, with D perhaps matching TRBD1 (5 bases). This CDR3 comprises 12 residues. Germline loops: CDR1 SQVTM, CDR2 ANQGSEA. This CDR3 is CSSTDGGTEAFF. The CDR3 DNA follows: TGCTCCTCGACAGACGGTGGGACTGAAGCTTTCTTT.

This chain connects TRBV5-1 to TRBJ2-7; TRBD2 is a possible D gene (6 bases). Germline loops: CDR1 SGHRS, CDR2 YFSETQ. The CDR3 spans 15 residues. V lost 0 bases, J lost 2 bases, and 12 bases lay in between. In nucleotides, the CDR3 is TGCGCCAGCAGCTTGGCCGGCGGGGCGGCCTACGAGCAGTACTTC. Amino acid sequence: CASSLAGGAAYEQYF.

The genes are TRBV27 and TRBJ2-4; the match to TRBD1 covers 8 bases. V was clipped by 6 bases and J by 0 bases; unmatched bases: 10. Germline V gene lookup returns CDR1 MNHEY and CDR2 SMNVEV (reference sequence). The CDR3 contains 17 residues. The CDR3 sequence is CASSRFSDRVAKNIQYF. CDR3 DNA: TGTGCCAGCAGCCGATTCTCGGACAGGGTAGCCAAAAACATTCAGTACTTC.

Here the CDR3 DNA reads TGTGCCAGCAGTCCTCGGGCAGGGGGGACCTATGGCTACACCTTC. Amino acid sequence: CASSPRAGGTYGYTF. This chain links TRBV27 with TRBJ1-2, with TRBD1 identical over 7 bases. J gave up 4 bases and V 5 bases, and 10 bases lay outside the gene matches. This CDR3 comprises 15 residues. CDR1 and CDR2 from the germline V gene are MNHEY and SMNVEV (reference sequence).

CDR3 in amino acids: CASSQPGQGRNEQFF. The CDR3 DNA follows: TGCGCCAGCAGCCAGCCGGGACAGGGGCGCAATGAGCAGTTCTTC. The chain couples TRBV4-3 to TRBJ2-1; 10 bases align to TRBD1. Trimming cost V 3 bases and J 6 bases; bases outside gene matches: 5. CDR1 is LGHNA and CDR2 is YSLEER in the germline V gene. This CDR3 contains 15 residues.

V gene TRBV19 combines with J gene TRBJ2-5, with D perhaps matching TRBD1 or TRBD2 (5 bases each). CDR1 LNHDA and CDR2 SQIVND come from the germline V gene (reference sequence). This CDR3 comprises 13 residues. Trimming cost V 5 bases and J 1 base, with 8 bases left between them. CDR3 DNA sequence: TGTGCCAGTAGTGTGGGACCCCAAGAGACCCAGTACTTC. This encodes CASSVGPQETQYF. Using reference TRBV19 and TRBJ2-5 for the parts outside the CDR3, the full variable domain is DGGITQSPKYLFRKEGQNVTLSCEQNLNHDAMYWYRQDPGQGLRLIYYSQIVNDFQKGDIAEGYSVSREKKESFPLTVTSAQKNPTAFYLCASSVGPQETQYFGPGTRLLVL.

This rearrangement joins TRBV5-5 to TRBJ2-7, with D perhaps matching TRBD1 (6 bases). Germline CDR1 reads SGHKS; CDR2 reads YYEKEE (reference sequence). CDR3 size: 13 residues. The germline V and J ends were trimmed by 5 bases and 3 bases, with 12 bases remaining between them. For the CDR3, the DNA is TGTGCCAGCAGTAAGGGGGATCGCTACGAGCAGTACTTC. Translated: CASSKGDRYEQYF.

This chain uses TRBV19 with TRBJ2-4, with 12 nucleotides matching TRBD1. Germline lookup yields CDR1 LNHDA and CDR2 SQIVND (reference sequence). With V trimmed by 8 bases and J by 5 bases, 4 bases remained unmatched. This CDR3 spans 14 amino acids. CDR3: CASAGTGGQNIQYF. CDR3 DNA sequence: TGTGCCAGTGCCGGGACAGGGGGCCAAAACATTCAGTACTTC.

The table lists this clone with a few counts. This rearrangement joins TRBV5-1 to TRBJ1-5; D might be TRBD1 (6 bases). Trimming took 2 bases from V and 2 from J, leaving 8 bases between them. The CDR3 totals 14 residues. Germline V gene sequence: CDR1 SGHRS, CDR2 YFSETQ. The CDR3 loop reads CASSFEGGNQPQHF. DNA of the CDR3: TGCGCCAGCAGCTTTGAGGGGGGCAATCAGCCCCAGCATTTT. Together with reference TRBV5-1 and TRBJ1-5, the CDR3 gives the full variable domain: KAGVTQTPRYLIKTRGQQVTLSCSPISGHRSVSWYQQTPGQGLQFLFEYFSETQRNKGNFPGRFSGRQFSNSRSEMNVSTLELGDSALYLCASSFEGGNQPQHFGDGTRLSIL.

This chain uses TRBV6-2 or TRBV6-3 with TRBJ2-1; TRBD1 aligns across 7 bases. In germline, CDR1 is MNHEY, CDR2 SVGEGT. The ends lost 2 bases at V and 0 bases at J; junction bases unmatched: 7. The CDR3 loop spans 17 amino acids. This CDR3 is CASSYDFGTASYNEQFF. The DNA of the CDR3 is TGTGCCAGCAGTTACGATTTCGGGACAGCCTCCTACAATGAGCAGTTCTTC.

The rearrangement joins TRBV18 to TRBJ2-2; no reliable D call. V lost 6 bases to trimming and J lost 1 base, with 9 bases between them. CDR1 and CDR2 (germline): KGHSH, LQKENI. CDR3 length: 14 amino acids. In DNA form, the CDR3 reads TGTGCCAGCTCCAGACTCATGAACACCGGGGAGCTGTTTTTT. Translation: CASSRLMNTGELFF.

The rearrangement joins TRBV19 to TRBJ1-5, with D possibly being TRBD1 (6 bases). Germline CDR1 reads LNHDA; CDR2 reads SQIVND (reference sequence). The CDR3 loop spans 15 amino acids. V was cut by 0 bases and J by 5 bases, with 11 bases left in between. CDR3 in amino acids: CASSIDLSGDQPQHF. The CDR3 nucleotides read TGTGCCAGTAGTATAGATCTATCAGGGGATCAGCCCCAGCATTTT.

The gene calls are TRBV2 and TRBJ2-7, with 8 bases lining up with TRBD2. V dropped 7 bases and J dropped 1; count of bases not matched to a gene: 12. The CDR3 runs 16 residues. Per germline, CDR1 SNHLY and CDR2 FYNNEI. The CDR3 protein is CASTMGAGGRSYEQYF. The CDR3 DNA follows: TGTGCCAGCACCATGGGGGCGGGGGGCCGGTCCTACGAGCAGTACTTC.

The chain recombines TRBV7-3 with TRBJ2-3; D possibly corresponds to TRBD2 (6 bases). The CDR3 contains 18 residues. Per germline, CDR1 SGHTA and CDR2 FQGTGA. The ends were cut back, 0 bases at V and 1 base at J, with 17 bases in the middle. CDR3 amino acids: CASSLTGAGSGGTDTQYF. The CDR3 nucleotides are TGTGCCAGCAGCTTAACAGGGGCTGGATCGGGGGGCACAGATACGCAGTATTTT.

The chain combines TRBV12-3 or TRBV12-4 with TRBJ2-7, with D possibly called TRBD1 or TRBD2 (5 bases each). V lost 2 bases to trimming and J lost 5 bases, with 10 bases between them. The CDR3 extends over 13 amino acids. This CDR3 reads CASSLTEGHEQYF. The CDR3 coding sequence is TGTGCCAGCAGTTTAACTGAGGGGCACGAGCAGTACTTC.

The chain combines TRBV30 with TRBJ1-1, with TRBD1 as a possible D gene (5 bases). Trimming shortened V by 1 base and J by 4 bases, and 10 bases separated the two germline ends. In germline, CDR1 is GTSNPN, CDR2 SVGIG (reference sequence). The CDR3 consists of 13 residues. The CDR3 DNA reads TGTGCCTGGAGTGCCAGGGTGGTCACTGAAGCTTTCTTT. Encoded protein: CAWSARVVTEAFF.

The gene calls are TRBV2 and TRBJ2-7; 7 nucleotides agree with TRBD1. The V gene end was trimmed by 6 bases and the J gene end by 6 bases; junction bases not matched to a gene: 14. This CDR3 has 15 residues. Germline V gives CDR1 SNHLY, CDR2 FYNNEI. CDR3 amino acids: CASRAEQGMASEQYF. CDR3 DNA: TGTGCCAGCAGAGCTGAACAGGGGATGGCAAGCGAGCAGTACTTC.

The gene calls are TRBV27 and TRBJ2-1; 7 bases are shared with TRBD2. CDR1 is MNHEY, CDR2 SMNVEV, per germline (reference sequence). The junction had 4 bases not matched to a gene; V was cut back by 10 bases and J by 4 bases. The CDR3 has 12 residues. The DNA for the CDR3 is TGTGCCACTAAAGCGGGATACAATGAGCAGTTCTTC. Translated, it gives CATKAGYNEQFF.

The chain has TRBV9 and TRBJ2-7, with a weak D call TRBD2 (5 bases). Germline lookup yields CDR1 SGDLS and CDR2 YYNGEE. CDR3 length: 14 residues. V was trimmed by 0 bases and J by 7 bases, leaving 14 bases between them. The CDR3 spells CASSVAVAGGEQYF. The CDR3 nucleotides are TGTGCCAGCAGCGTAGCAGTGGCGGGTGGAGAGCAGTACTTC.

The chain joins TRBV7-9 to TRBJ1-1; D perhaps matches TRBD1 (5 bases). Looked up from germline, CDR1 is SEHNR and CDR2 is FQNEAQ (reference sequence). V was clipped by 5 bases and J by 6 bases, with 13 bases between them. This CDR3 comprises 13 residues. In DNA, the CDR3 is TGTGCCAGCAGCGTAACCCGGGACGCTGAAGCTTTCTTT. It specifies CASSVTRDAEAFF.

The genes are TRBV7-2 and TRBJ2-3; no reliable D call. With 4 bases removed from V and 6 bases from J, the gap between germline ends came to 11 bases. The CDR3 is made up of 13 amino acids. Per the germline V gene, CDR1 is SGHTA and CDR2 is FQGNSA. CDR3 coding DNA: TGTGCCAGCAGCTACCATCGTGAGGATACGCAGTATTTT. Amino acids: CASSYHREDTQYF.

V and J are TRBV6-1 and TRBJ2-7; D is ambiguous. Germline loops: CDR1 MNHNS, CDR2 SASEGT. Trimming removed 1 base at V and 3 bases at J, with 10 bases between. The CDR3 loop spans 14 amino acids. The CDR3 here is CASSEGEEGYEQYF. In DNA form, the CDR3 reads TGTGCCAGCAGTGAAGGCGAGGAAGGCTACGAGCAGTACTTC.

The V gene is TRBV7-2, the J gene TRBJ2-5; D is unclear. The V gene's germline CDR1 is SGHTA and CDR2 FQGNSA. The V and J ends lost 3 bases and 5 bases respectively, with 10 bases between them. CDR3 length: 13 amino acids. The CDR3 region is CASSLAGLETQYF. The CDR3 bases are TGTGCCAGCAGCTTGGCAGGTTTGGAGACCCAGTACTTC.

This chain connects TRBV27 to TRBJ1-1, with a tentative D call TRBD1 (6 bases). In germline, CDR1 is MNHEY, CDR2 SMNVEV (reference sequence). This CDR3 spans 13 amino acids. V was shortened by 3 bases and J by 4 bases, with 9 bases between the two germline ends. In DNA, the CDR3 is TGTGCCAGCAGTTTTTGGGGGGCCACTGAAGCTTTCTTT. Its protein is CASSFWGATEAFF.

This clone appeared once. The V and J genes are TRBV13 and TRBJ2-3; 9 bases are a match to TRBD2. The germline CDR1 and CDR2 sequences are PRHDT and FYEKMQ (reference sequence). V trimming: 4 bases; J trimming: 4 bases; junction bases outside the gene matches: 3. The CDR3 contains 14 residues. The CDR3 bases are TGTGCCAGCAGCTCCGGACTAGCGCCAGATACGCAGTATTTT. Its protein product is CASSSGLAPDTQYF.